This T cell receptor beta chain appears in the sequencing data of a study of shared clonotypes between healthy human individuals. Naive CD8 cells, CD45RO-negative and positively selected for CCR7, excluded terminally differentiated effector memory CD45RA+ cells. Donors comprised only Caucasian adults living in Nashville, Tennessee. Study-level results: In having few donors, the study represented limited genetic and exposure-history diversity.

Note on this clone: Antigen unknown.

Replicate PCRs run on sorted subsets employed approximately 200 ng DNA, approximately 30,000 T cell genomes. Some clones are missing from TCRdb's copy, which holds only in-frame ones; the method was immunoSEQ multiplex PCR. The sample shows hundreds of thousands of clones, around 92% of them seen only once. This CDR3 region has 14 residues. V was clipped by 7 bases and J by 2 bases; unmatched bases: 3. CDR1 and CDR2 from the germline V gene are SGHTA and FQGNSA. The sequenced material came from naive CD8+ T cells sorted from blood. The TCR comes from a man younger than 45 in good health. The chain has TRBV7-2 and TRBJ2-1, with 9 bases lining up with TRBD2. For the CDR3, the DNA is TGTGCCAGCAACCTAGCGGGGCCCTACAATGAGCAGTTCTTC. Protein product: CASNLAGPYNEQFF.